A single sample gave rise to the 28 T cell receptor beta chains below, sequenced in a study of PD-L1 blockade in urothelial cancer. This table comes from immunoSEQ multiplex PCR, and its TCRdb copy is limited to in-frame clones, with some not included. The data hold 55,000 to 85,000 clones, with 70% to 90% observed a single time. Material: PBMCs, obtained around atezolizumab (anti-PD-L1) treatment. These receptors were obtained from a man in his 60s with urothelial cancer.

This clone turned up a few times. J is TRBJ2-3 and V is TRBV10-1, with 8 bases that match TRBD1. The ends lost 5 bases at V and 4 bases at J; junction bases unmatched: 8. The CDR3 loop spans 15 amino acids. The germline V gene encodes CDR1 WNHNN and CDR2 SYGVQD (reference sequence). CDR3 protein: CASSQGQGRSDTQYF. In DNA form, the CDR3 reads TGCGCCAGCAGTCAAGGACAGGGTCGGTCAGATACGCAGTATTTT.

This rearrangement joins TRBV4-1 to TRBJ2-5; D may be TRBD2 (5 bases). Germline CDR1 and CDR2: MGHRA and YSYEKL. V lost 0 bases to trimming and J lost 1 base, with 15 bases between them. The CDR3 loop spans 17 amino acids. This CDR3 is CASSQDGWESPQETQYF. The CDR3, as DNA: TGCGCCAGCAGCCAAGACGGGTGGGAGTCCCCCCAAGAGACCCAGTACTTC.

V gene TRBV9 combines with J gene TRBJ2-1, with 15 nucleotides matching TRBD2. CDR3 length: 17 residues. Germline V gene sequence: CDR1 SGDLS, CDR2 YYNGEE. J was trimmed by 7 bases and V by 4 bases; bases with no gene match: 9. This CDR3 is CASSLRTSGGAGNEQFF. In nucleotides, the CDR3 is TGTGCCAGCAGCTTGCGGACTAGCGGGGGGGCTGGAAATGAGCAGTTCTTC.

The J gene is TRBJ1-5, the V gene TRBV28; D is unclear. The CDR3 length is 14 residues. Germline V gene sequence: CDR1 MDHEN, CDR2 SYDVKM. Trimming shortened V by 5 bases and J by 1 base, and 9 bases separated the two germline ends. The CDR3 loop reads CASSLRGSNQPQHF. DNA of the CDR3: TGTGCCAGCAGTCTAAGAGGGAGCAATCAGCCCCAGCATTTT. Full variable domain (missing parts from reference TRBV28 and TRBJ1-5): DVKVTQSSRYLVKRTGEKVFLECVQDMDHENMFWYRQDPGLGLRLIYFSYDVKMKEKGDIPEGYSVSREKKERFSLILESASTNQTSMYLCASSLRGSNQPQHFGDGTRLSIL.

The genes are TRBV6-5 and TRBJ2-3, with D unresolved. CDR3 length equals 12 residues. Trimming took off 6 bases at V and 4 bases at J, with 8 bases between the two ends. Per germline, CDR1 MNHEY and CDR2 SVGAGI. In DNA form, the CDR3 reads TGTGCCAGCAGCCCCCAGGCAGATACGCAGTATTTT. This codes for CASSPQADTQYF.

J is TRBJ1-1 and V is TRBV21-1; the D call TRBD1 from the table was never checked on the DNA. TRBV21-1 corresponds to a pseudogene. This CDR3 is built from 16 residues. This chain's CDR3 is CASSNRDRDLGTEAFF. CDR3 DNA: TGTGCCAGCAGCAACCGGGACAGGGATTTGGGCACTGAAGCTTTCTTT.

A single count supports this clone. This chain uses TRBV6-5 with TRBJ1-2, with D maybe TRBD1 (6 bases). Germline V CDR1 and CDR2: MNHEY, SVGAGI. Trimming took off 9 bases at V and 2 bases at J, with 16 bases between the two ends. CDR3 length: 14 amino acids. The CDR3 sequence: CASSRHQGNYGYTF. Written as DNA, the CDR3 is TGTGCCAGTAGCCGACATCAGGGGAACTATGGCTACACCTTC.

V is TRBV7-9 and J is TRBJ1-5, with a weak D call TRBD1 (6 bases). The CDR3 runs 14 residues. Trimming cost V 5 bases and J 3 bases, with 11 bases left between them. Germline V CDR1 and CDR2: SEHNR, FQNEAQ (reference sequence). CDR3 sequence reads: CASSVGQYNQPQHF. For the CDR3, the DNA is TGTGCCAGCAGCGTCGGACAGTACAATCAGCCCCAGCATTTT. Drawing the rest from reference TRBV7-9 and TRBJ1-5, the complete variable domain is DTGVSQNPRHKITKRGQNVTFRCDPISEHNRLYWYRQTLGQGPEFLTYFQNEAQLEKSRLLSDRFSAERPKGSFSTLEIQRTEQGDSAMYLCASSVGQYNQPQHFGDGTRLSIL.

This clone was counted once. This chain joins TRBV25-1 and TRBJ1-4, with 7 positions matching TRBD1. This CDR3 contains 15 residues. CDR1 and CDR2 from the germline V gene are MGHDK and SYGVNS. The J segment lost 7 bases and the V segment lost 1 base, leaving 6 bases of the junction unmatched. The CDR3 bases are TGTGCCAGCAGTGAATTATCGGCAGGGGGTGAAAAACTGTTTTTT. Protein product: CASSELSAGGEKLFF. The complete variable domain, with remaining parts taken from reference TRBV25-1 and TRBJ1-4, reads EADIYQTPRYLVIGTGKKITLECSQTMGHDKMYWYQQDPGMELHLIHYSYGVNSTEKGDLSSESTVSRIRTEHFPLTLESARPSHTSQYLCASSELSAGGEKLFFGSGTQLSVL.

CDR3 protein: CASSYGAGEEQYF. Here the CDR3 DNA reads TGCGCCAGCAGCTATGGGGCAGGGGAAGAGCAGTACTTC. V gene TRBV5-1 combines with J gene TRBJ2-7; a possible D gene is TRBD1 (6 bases). In germline, CDR1 is SGHRS, CDR2 YFSETQ. With 3 bases removed from V and 7 bases from J, the gap between germline ends came to 14 bases. The CDR3 is 13 residues long.

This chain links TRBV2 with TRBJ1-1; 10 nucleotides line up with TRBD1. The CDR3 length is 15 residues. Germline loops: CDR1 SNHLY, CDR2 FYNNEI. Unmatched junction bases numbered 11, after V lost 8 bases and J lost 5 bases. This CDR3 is CASRNPGQGITEAFF. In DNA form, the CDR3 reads TGTGCCAGCCGAAACCCGGGACAGGGGATTACTGAAGCTTTCTTT.

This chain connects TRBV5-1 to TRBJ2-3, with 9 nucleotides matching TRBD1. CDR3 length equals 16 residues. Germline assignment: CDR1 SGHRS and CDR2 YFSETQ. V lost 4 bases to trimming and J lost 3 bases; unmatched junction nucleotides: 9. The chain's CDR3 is CASSIGQGSVTDTQYF. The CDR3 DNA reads TGCGCCAGCAGCATCGGACAGGGGTCGGTTACAGATACGCAGTATTTT.

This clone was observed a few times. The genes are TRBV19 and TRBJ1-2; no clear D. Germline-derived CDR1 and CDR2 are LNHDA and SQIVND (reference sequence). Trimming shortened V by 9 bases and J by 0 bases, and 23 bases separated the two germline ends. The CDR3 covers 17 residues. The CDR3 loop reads CASRSSFRGAANYGYTF. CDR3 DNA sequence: TGTGCCAGCCGGTCCAGCTTTCGTGGAGCGGCTAACTATGGCTACACCTTC. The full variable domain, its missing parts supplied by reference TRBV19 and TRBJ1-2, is DGGITQSPKYLFRKEGQNVTLSCEQNLNHDAMYWYRQDPGQGLRLIYYSQIVNDFQKGDIAEGYSVSREKKESFPLTVTSAQKNPTAFYLCASRSSFRGAANYGYTFGSGTRLTVV.

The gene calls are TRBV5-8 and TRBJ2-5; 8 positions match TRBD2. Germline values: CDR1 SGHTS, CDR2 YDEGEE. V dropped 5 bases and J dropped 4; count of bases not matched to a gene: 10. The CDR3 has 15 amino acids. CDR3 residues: CASRESGRRGETQYF. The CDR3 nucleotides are TGTGCCAGCAGGGAGAGCGGGAGACGGGGAGAGACCCAGTACTTC.

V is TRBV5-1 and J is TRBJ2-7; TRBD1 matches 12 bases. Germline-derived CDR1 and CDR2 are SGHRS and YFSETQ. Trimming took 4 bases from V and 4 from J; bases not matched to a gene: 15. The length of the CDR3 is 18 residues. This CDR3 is CASSTGTGGAGRRYEQYF. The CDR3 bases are TGCGCCAGCAGCACCGGGACAGGGGGCGCCGGACGAAGATACGAGCAGTACTTC. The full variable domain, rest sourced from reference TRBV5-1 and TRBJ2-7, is KAGVTQTPRYLIKTRGQQVTLSCSPISGHRSVSWYQQTPGQGLQFLFEYFSETQRNKGNFPGRFSGRQFSNSRSEMNVSTLELGDSALYLCASSTGTGGAGRRYEQYFGPGTRLTVT.

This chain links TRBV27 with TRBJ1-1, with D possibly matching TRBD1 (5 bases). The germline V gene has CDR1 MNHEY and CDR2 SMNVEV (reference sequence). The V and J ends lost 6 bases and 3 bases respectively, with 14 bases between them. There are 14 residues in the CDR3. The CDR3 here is CASRSQGKDTEAFF. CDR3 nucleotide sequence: TGTGCCAGCAGGTCCCAGGGTAAGGACACTGAAGCTTTCTTT.

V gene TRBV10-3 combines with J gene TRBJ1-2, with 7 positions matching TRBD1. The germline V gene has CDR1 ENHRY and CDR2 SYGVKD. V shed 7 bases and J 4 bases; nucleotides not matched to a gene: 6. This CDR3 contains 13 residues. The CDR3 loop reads CAITSTGVYGYTF. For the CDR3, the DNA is TGTGCCATCACTTCAACAGGGGTCTATGGCTACACCTTC.

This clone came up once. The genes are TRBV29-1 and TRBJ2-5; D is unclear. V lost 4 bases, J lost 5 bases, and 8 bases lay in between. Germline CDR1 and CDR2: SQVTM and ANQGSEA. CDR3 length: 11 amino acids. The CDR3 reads CSVALLETQYF. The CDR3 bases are TGCAGCGTTGCCCTATTGGAGACCCAGTACTTC.

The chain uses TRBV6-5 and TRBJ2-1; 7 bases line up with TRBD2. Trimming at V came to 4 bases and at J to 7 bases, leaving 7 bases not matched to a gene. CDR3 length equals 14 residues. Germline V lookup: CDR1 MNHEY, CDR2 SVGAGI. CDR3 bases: TGTGCCAGCAGTTGGGGGAGGGCCGAGAATGAGCAGTTCTTC. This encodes CASSWGRAENEQFF.

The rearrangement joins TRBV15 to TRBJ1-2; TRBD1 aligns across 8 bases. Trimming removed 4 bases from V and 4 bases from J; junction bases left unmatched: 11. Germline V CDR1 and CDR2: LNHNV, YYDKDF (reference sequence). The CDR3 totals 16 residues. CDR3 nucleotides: TGTGCCACCAGCACCAGACAGGGGCCAACCTCCTATGGCTACACCTTC. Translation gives CATSTRQGPTSYGYTF.

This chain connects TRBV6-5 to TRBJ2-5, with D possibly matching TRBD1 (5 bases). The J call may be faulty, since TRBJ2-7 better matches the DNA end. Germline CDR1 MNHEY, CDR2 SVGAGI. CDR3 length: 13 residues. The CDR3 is CASMKDISYEQYF. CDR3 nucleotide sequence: TGTGCCAGCATGAAGGACATCTCCTACGAGCAGTACTTC.

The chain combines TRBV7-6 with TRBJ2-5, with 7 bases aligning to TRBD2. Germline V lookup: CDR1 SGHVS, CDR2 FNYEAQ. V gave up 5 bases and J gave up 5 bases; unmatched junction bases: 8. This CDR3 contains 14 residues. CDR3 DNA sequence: TGTGCCAGCAGCCACAGACTAGCAGGCGAGACCCAGTACTTC. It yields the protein CASSHRLAGETQYF.

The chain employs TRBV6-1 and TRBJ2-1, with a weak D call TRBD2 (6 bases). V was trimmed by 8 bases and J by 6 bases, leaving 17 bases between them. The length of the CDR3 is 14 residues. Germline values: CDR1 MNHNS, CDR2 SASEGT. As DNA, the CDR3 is TGTGCCAGCGGGCGGGGCGAAACCGGCAATGAGCAGTTCTTC. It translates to CASGRGETGNEQFF.

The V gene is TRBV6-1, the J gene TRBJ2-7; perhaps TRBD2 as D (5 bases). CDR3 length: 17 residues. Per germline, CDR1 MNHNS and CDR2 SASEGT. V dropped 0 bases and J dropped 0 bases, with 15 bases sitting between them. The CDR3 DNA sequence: TGTGCCAGCAGTGAAGCCAGGCTGAGGGATATCTCCTACGAGCAGTACTTC. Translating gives CASSEARLRDISYEQYF.

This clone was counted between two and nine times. The CDR3 sequence: CASRGLADTGELFF. The CDR3 nucleotides are TGTGCCAGCAGGGGACTAGCCGATACCGGGGAGCTGTTTTTT. The chain employs TRBV2 and TRBJ2-2; 9 bases map to TRBD2. V was pared by 6 bases and J by 5 bases, with 4 bases of the junction left unmatched. CDR1 is SNHLY, CDR2 FYNNEI, per germline. The length of the CDR3 is 14 residues.

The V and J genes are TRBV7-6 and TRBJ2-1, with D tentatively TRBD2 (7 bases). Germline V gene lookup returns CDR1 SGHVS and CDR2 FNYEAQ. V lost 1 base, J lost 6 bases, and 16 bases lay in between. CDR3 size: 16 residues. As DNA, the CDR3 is TGTGCCAGCAGCTTAGACGGGGGGCTGTCCAGCAATGAGCAGTTCTTC. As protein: CASSLDGGLSSNEQFF.

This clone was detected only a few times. CDR3 DNA sequence: TGCGCCAGCAGCCAAGAGGTGTACAGAACTAATGAAAAACTGTTTTTT. It yields the protein CASSQEVYRTNEKLFF. The genes are TRBV4-3 and TRBJ1-4; D remains ambiguous. Germline values: CDR1 LGHNA, CDR2 YSLEER. The CDR3 is made up of 16 amino acids. V was cut by 0 bases and J by 1 base, with 9 bases left in between.

The CDR3, as DNA: TGCGCCAGCAGCCAAGTGTCTAGCGGATACAATGAGCAGTTCTTC. Protein product: CASSQVSSGYNEQFF. The chain couples TRBV4-3 to TRBJ2-1, with 7 bases lining up with TRBD2. Looked up from germline, CDR1 is LGHNA and CDR2 is YSLEER. CDR3 length equals 15 residues. After removal of 1 base from V and 4 bases from J, the junction contained 4 bases not matched to a gene.